Described below is a single T cell receptor (beta chain) sequence and its context. Its antigen remains unidentified. The data stem from a study of early T cells in non-severe SARS-CoV-2 infection. Unique molecular identifiers (one per individual cDNA molecule) were attached. In TCRdb, the 5' RACE reads were re-called with MiXCR into one record per CDR3 protein. The table shows tens of thousands of distinct CDR3 sequences, with less than 9.5% occurring only once. The CDR3 length is 13 residues. The V gene's germline CDR1 is DFQATT and CDR2 SNEGSKA (reference sequence). Trimming took off 2 bases at V and 1 base at J, with 8 bases between the two ends. Study-wide points: Reliance on VDJdb matching favored anti-spike CD8 responses; private and CD4 specificities were missed.

Material: whole blood, obtained at baseline. The clonotype originates from an adult who was a healthcare worker with PCR-confirmed SARS-CoV-2 infection or an uninfected control (not recorded which). The chain carries TRBV20-1 and TRBJ2-5, with a tentative D call TRBD2 (5 bases). CDR3 DNA sequence: TGCAGTGCTAGACGGGGAAGCCAAGAGACCCAGTACTTC. It encodes CSARRGSQETQYF.